These 12 T cell receptor beta chains share one sample of origin, sequenced in a study of blood T cells in healthy people across ages. Through a sample-barcoded 5' primer and a J-beta primer mix, a second PCR was run for about 6 to 11 cycles. TCRdb re-analysed the 5' RACE reads in MiXCR, keeping a single row per CDR3 protein. The sample includes almost 800,000 distinct CDR3 sequences, roughly 50% seen only once; the top ten take around 20%. Material: blood. The receptors were gathered from a man aged 25-45 years in good health.

The chain joins TRBV2 to TRBJ2-1; tentative D call: TRBD1 (7 bases). V lost 8 bases to trimming and J lost 8 bases, with 22 bases between them. Germline loops: CDR1 SNHLY, CDR2 FYNNEI. The CDR3 has 15 amino acids. CDR3 region: CASDPGGQDVDEQFF. CDR3 coding DNA: TGTGCCAGCGATCCAGGGGGGCAGGACGTGGATGAGCAGTTCTTC.

The rearrangement joins TRBV5-6 to TRBJ2-2; 11 bases are a match to TRBD2. The CDR3 runs 20 residues. Trimming took 1 base from V and 1 from J; bases not matched to a gene: 12. CDR1 and CDR2 from the germline V gene are SGHDT and YYEEEE. CDR3 loop: CASSLLFGSGRAGNTGELFF. CDR3 DNA: TGTGCCAGCAGCTTGTTGTTCGGTAGCGGGAGGGCCGGGAACACCGGGGAGCTGTTTTTT. The whole variable domain, remainder taken from reference TRBV5-6 and TRBJ2-2, is DAGVTQSPTHLIKTRGQQVTLRCSPKSGHDTVSWYQQALGQGPQFIFQYYEEEERQRGNFPDRFSGHQFPNYSSELNVNALLLGDSALYLCASSLLFGSGRAGNTGELFFGEGSRLTVL.

The chain carries TRBV3-1 and TRBJ2-5; a weak D match, TRBD1 (5 bases). The CDR3 sequence is 14 residues long. Germline V gives CDR1 LGHDT, CDR2 YNNKEL (reference sequence). Trimming removed 2 bases at V and 4 bases at J, with 11 bases between. CDR3 region: CASSQLGAGETQYF. CDR3 bases: TGTGCCAGCAGCCAATTAGGGGCCGGAGAGACCCAGTACTTC.

This clonotype turned up a few times. V is TRBV21-1 and J is TRBJ1-1; TRBD1 reflects the table's D call only, with no check against the DNA. TRBV21-1 has pseudogene status. The length of the CDR3 is 14 residues. CDR3 coding DNA: TGTGCCCCCAAAGGGGACGCCATGAACACTGAAGCTTTCTTT. Amino acid sequence: CAPKGDAMNTEAFF.

This sequence joins TRBV11-1 and TRBJ2-1; 9 bases line up with TRBD2. V lost 4 bases and J lost 4; bases outside the gene matches: 11. The CDR3 extends over 17 amino acids. In germline, CDR1 is SGHAT, CDR2 FQDESV (reference sequence). The DNA for the CDR3 is TGTGCCAGCAGCTCTCTAGCGGGACGGGGGAATTACAATGAGCAGTTCTTC. Amino acids: CASSSLAGRGNYNEQFF.

The rearrangement uses TRBV7-2 and TRBJ2-3, with TRBD1 identical over 9 bases. The CDR3 contains 18 residues. The V gene end was trimmed by 1 base and the J gene end by 5 bases; junction bases not matched to a gene: 13. CDR1 is SGHTA and CDR2 is FQGNSA in the germline V gene. CDR3 sequence reads: CASSLDPALTGGLDTQYF. In nucleotides, the CDR3 is TGTGCCAGCAGCTTAGACCCCGCGCTTACAGGGGGCTTAGATACGCAGTATTTT.

J is TRBJ2-7 and V is TRBV10-3, with D perhaps matching TRBD2 (5 bases). V lost 0 bases and J 1 base, leaving 16 bases between the germline ends. The CDR3 extends over 17 amino acids. Per the germline V gene, CDR1 is ENHRY and CDR2 is SYGVKD. The CDR3 spells CAISESTQERRSYEQYF. The CDR3, as DNA: TGTGCCATCAGTGAGTCGACTCAAGAAAGGAGGTCCTACGAGCAGTACTTC.

The V gene is TRBV20-1, the J gene TRBJ1-4, with D possibly TRBD1 on 5 matching bases. In germline, CDR1 is DFQATT, CDR2 SNEGSKA (reference sequence). The CDR3 extends over 15 amino acids. The V end was cut by 0 bases, the J end by 3 bases, with 11 bases between. CDR3 residues: CSARDQRGSNEKLFF. For the CDR3, the DNA is TGCAGTGCTAGAGATCAGAGGGGCTCTAATGAAAAACTGTTTTTT.

The chain joins TRBV12-3 or TRBV12-4 to TRBJ2-3, with D uncertain. V was trimmed by 7 bases and J by 6 bases, leaving 11 bases between them. The length of the CDR3 is 12 residues. DNA of the CDR3: TGTGCCAGCACTAAGAACTCCGATACGCAGTATTTT. It encodes CASTKNSDTQYF.

This clonotype was observed a few times. The V and J genes are TRBV24-1 and TRBJ1-2; D possibly corresponds to TRBD1 (6 bases). Trimming removed 3 bases at V and 2 bases at J, with 9 bases between. Germline V gives CDR1 KGHDR, CDR2 SFDVKD. The CDR3 loop spans 14 amino acids. The CDR3 here is CATSDPTGNYGYTF. In DNA form, the CDR3 reads TGTGCCACCAGTGATCCAACAGGGAACTATGGCTACACCTTC.

This clonotype has just a few counts. The gene calls are TRBV4-1 and TRBJ2-1, with a weak D call TRBD2 (5 bases). The CDR3 contains 16 residues. Germline V gene data show CDR1 as MGHRA and CDR2 as YSYEKL. Trimming left V 3 bases short and J 2 bases short, with 14 bases between. This chain's CDR3 is CASSQAGSFAYNEQFF. CDR3 bases: TGCGCCAGCAGCCAGGCGGGTAGTTTCGCCTACAATGAGCAGTTCTTC.

The chain employs TRBV20-1 and TRBJ2-1; 7 bases align to TRBD2. V trimming: 3 bases; J trimming: 3 bases; junction bases outside the gene matches: 8. The CDR3 consists of 15 residues. CDR1 is DFQATT and CDR2 is SNEGSKA in the germline V gene (reference sequence). CDR3 region: CSASYPGGYYNEQFF. As DNA, the CDR3 is TGCAGTGCTAGTTATCCGGGGGGATACTACAATGAGCAGTTCTTC.